This T cell receptor beta chain was sequenced during a study of T cell repertoires in aging, cancer and after chemotherapy. Turning to the study itself: Six age groups, ranging from 30 or younger to 70 or older, included the donors. Paired samples before and after chemotherapy came from glioblastoma patients receiving temozolomide-based therapy.

Multiplex touch-down PCR with TRB-A/B primers amplified rearranged V-D-J TRB sequences. TCRdb analysed the multiplex PCR reads with MiXCR anew, one entry per CDR3 protein. The sample contains over 1,000 distinct CDR3 sequences, around 30% of which appear only once. The CDR3 contains 14 residues. The V gene's germline CDR1 is MNHEY and CDR2 SVGAGI. Trimming removed 0 bases from V and 1 base from J, with 5 bases in between. This clonotype ranks as large (0.1 to 1%). Its antigen is as yet unknown. TCR beta rearrangements were amplified from peripheral blood genomic DNA. Study-level points and caveats: In each cancer cohort, median generation probability increased across chemotherapy, suggesting thymic output rebounded. Compared with age-matched healthy donors, untreated hematological or solid cancer patients showed higher blood TCR clonality.

Sequencing input: blood. This receptor was identified in a human donor with a solid tumor. The chain joins TRBV6-5 to TRBJ2-3; D unclear. CDR3 protein: CASSYSPRTDTQYF. In nucleotides, the CDR3 is TGTGCCAGCAGTTACTCTCCACGCACAGATACGCAGTATTTT.